Presented here are 12 T cell receptor beta chains from one specimen sequenced in a study of T cells in Graves' hyperthyroidism and ophthalmopathy. Amplified regions were TCR beta CDR3 sequences from RNA transcripts. The HTBI primer set was used in a first-round RT-PCR of the TCR CDR3. TCRdb reanalysed the multiplex PCR reads using MiXCR and keeps one entry per CDR3 protein. The repertoire consists of about half a million distinct CDR3 sequences, with less than 20% occurring once and the leading ten covering 40% to 50%. The sequencing input was blood. The origin of the receptors is a man in his forties or fifties with Graves' ophthalmopathy.

In its sample, this clonotype was seen many times. The J gene is TRBJ2-5, the V gene TRBV11-2; a possible D gene is TRBD2 (6 bases). The CDR3 extends over 16 amino acids. The germline V gene encodes CDR1 SGHAT and CDR2 FQNNGV. V lost 2 bases and J 5 bases, leaving 18 bases between the germline ends. The CDR3 nucleotides read TGTGCCAGCAGCTTAAATGGCGGGGCCCTGGGCGAGACCCAGTACTTC. This codes for CASSLNGGALGETQYF.

This clonotype was seen more than once but under ten times. The chain joins TRBV7-2 to TRBJ1-3, with D unclear. The CDR3 totals 13 residues. Trimming cost V 5 bases and J 2 bases, with 7 bases left between them. CDR1 is SGHTA, CDR2 FQGNSA, per germline. The CDR3 spells CASSQSAGNTIYF. CDR3 in DNA: TGTGCCAGCAGCCAGAGCGCTGGAAACACCATATATTTT.

The CDR3 sequence: CSVWGISGRTQYF. CDR3 sequence (DNA): TGCAGCGTTTGGGGGATTAGCGGGAGAACGCAGTATTTT. This chain uses TRBV29-1 with TRBJ2-3; 9 bases agree with TRBD2. The germline V gene encodes CDR1 SQVTM and CDR2 ANQGSEA. The CDR3 covers 13 residues. Trimming cost V 5 bases and J 9 bases; bases outside gene matches: 9.

This clonotype was detected only a few times. This chain connects TRBV20-1 to TRBJ2-5, with 7 bases matching TRBD1. The J segment lost 5 bases and the V segment lost 3 bases, leaving 12 bases of the junction unmatched. Looked up from germline, CDR1 is DFQATT and CDR2 is SNEGSKA (reference sequence). The CDR3 sequence is 15 residues long. The CDR3 coding sequence is TGCAGTGCTAGGGATTACAGGGGTGCTTCGGAGACCCAGTACTTC. Its translation is CSARDYRGASETQYF.

The chain employs TRBV6-5 and TRBJ1-1; D ambiguous. This CDR3 has 18 residues. Germline V gene lookup returns CDR1 MNHEY and CDR2 SVGAGI. Trimming took off 2 bases at V and 1 base at J, with 20 bases between the two ends. This CDR3 is CASSYSRLLIPQNTEAFF. The CDR3 DNA reads TGTGCCAGCAGTTACAGTAGGCTCCTAATACCTCAGAACACTGAAGCTTTCTTT.

This clonotype has only a few counts. The V gene is TRBV9, the J gene TRBJ1-2; 10 nucleotides match TRBD1. The CDR3 covers 14 residues. The V gene's germline CDR1 is SGDLS and CDR2 YYNGEE. V lost 3 bases and J lost 8; bases outside the gene matches: 7. CDR3 sequence (DNA): TGTGCCAGCAGCGCACTGACAGGGGGCTTAGGCTACACCTTC. It encodes CASSALTGGLGYTF. The whole variable domain, filled in from reference TRBV9 and TRBJ1-2, reads DSGVTQTPKHLITATGQRVTLRCSPRSGDLSVYWYQQSLDQGLQFLIQYYNGEERAKGNILERFSAQQFPDLHSELNLSSLELGDSALYFCASSALTGGLGYTFGSGTRLTVV.

The table lists this clonotype with a few counts. The V gene is TRBV27, the J gene TRBJ2-3; TRBD2 matches 9 bases. Germline CDR1 is MNHEY and CDR2 is SMNVEV (reference sequence). The CDR3 consists of 16 residues. After removal of 5 bases from V and 1 base from J, the junction contained 7 bases not matched to a gene. CDR3 residues: CASSPGTSSRTDTQYF. CDR3 sequence (DNA): TGTGCCAGCAGTCCCGGGACTAGCTCGCGCACAGATACGCAGTATTTT.

The chain is built from TRBV4-3 and TRBJ2-1, with 9 positions matching TRBD2. J gave up 7 bases and V 1 base, and 14 bases lay outside the gene matches. Germline V CDR1 and CDR2: LGHNA, YSLEER. The CDR3 is made up of 18 amino acids. The CDR3 DNA is TGCGCCAGCAGCCAAGCGGTCCCTAGCGGGATAGGGGGAAATGAGCAGTTCTTC. Its translation is CASSQAVPSGIGGNEQFF.

This clonotype has just one count. Possible read error: a much larger clone is one base away. J is TRBJ1-1 and V is TRBV6-1; D is unclear. The CDR3 is 15 amino acids. Germline CDR1 MNHNS, CDR2 SASEGT. V was clipped by 6 bases and J by 5 bases, with 19 bases between them. CDR3 amino acids: CASRLRPTRATEAFF. CDR3 sequence (DNA): TGTGCCAGCAGGCTCCGTCCGACCCGAGCGACTGAAGCTTTCTTT.

CDR3 amino acids: CASSIGNTYSNQPQHF. Here the CDR3 DNA reads TGTGCCAGTAGTATAGGGAATACGTATAGCAATCAGCCCCAGCATTTT. The chain recombines TRBV19 with TRBJ1-5, with D unclear. Trimming took off 1 base at V and 0 bases at J, with 10 bases between the two ends. This CDR3 is built from 16 residues. Germline values: CDR1 LNHDA, CDR2 SQIVND (reference sequence).

This clonotype was counted ten times or more. This chain links TRBV7-3 with TRBJ1-1; D is uncertain. CDR1 and CDR2 (germline): SGHTA, FQGTGA. The CDR3 is 15 residues long. The ends were cut back, 1 base at V and 1 base at J, with 10 bases in the middle. In nucleotides, the CDR3 is TGTGCCAGCAGCTTAATCGCCGACAAGAACACTGAAGCTTTCTTT. It translates to CASSLIADKNTEAFF.

This clonotype was seen at least ten times. The chain employs TRBV28 and TRBJ1-1; D not certain. The CDR3 is 10 amino acids. V gave up 8 bases and J gave up 5 bases, with 6 bases separating them. Germline V gives CDR1 MDHEN, CDR2 SYDVKM. CDR3 residues: CASGRTEAFF. CDR3 nucleotides: TGTGCCAGCGGAAGGACTGAAGCTTTCTTT.